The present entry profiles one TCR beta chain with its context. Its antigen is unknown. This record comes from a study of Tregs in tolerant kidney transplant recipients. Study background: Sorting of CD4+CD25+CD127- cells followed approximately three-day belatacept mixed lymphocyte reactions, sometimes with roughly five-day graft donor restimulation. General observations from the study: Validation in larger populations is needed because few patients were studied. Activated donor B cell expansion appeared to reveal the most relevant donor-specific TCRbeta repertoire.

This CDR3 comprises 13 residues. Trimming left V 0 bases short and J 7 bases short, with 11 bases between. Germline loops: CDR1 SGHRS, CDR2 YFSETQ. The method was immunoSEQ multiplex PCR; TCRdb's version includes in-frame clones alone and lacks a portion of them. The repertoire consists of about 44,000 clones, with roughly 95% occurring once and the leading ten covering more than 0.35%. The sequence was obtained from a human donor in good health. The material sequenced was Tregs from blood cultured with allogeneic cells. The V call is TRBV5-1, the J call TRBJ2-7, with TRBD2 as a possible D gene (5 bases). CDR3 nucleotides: TGCGCCAGCAGCTTGGGACTAACGGGGGAGCAGTACTTC. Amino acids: CASSLGLTGEQYF.